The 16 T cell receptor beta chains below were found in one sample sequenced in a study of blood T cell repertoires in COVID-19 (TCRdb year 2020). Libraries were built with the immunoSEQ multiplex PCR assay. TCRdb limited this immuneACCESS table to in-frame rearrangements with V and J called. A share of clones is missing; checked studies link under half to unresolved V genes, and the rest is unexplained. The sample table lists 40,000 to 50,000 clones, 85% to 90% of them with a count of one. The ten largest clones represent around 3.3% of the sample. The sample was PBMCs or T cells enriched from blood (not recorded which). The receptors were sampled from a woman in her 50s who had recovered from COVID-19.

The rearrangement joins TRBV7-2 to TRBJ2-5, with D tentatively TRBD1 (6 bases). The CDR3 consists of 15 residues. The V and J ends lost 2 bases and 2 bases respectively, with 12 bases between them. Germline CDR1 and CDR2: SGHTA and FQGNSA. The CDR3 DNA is TGTGCCAGCAGCTTAAACTTCGGACAGCAAGAGACCCAGTACTTC. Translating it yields CASSLNFGQQETQYF.

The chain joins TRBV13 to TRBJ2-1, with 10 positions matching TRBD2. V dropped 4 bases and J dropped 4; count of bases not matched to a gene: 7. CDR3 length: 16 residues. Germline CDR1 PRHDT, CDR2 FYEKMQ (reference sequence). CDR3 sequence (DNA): TGTGCCAGCAGCTACAGGACTAGCGGAACATACAATGAGCAGTTCTTC. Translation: CASSYRTSGTYNEQFF.

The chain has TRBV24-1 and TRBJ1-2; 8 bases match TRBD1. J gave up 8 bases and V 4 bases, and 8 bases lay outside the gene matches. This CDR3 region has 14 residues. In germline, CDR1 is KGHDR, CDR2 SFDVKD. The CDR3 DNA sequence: TGTGCCACCAGTGACAACAGGGGGAACTCGGGCTACACCTTC. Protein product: CATSDNRGNSGYTF.

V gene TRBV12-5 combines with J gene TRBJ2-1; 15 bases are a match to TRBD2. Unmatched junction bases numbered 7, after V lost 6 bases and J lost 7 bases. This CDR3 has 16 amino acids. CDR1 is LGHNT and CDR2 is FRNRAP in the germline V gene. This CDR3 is CASGLGTSGRLNEQFF. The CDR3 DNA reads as TGTGCTAGTGGACTGGGGACTAGCGGGAGGCTTAATGAGCAGTTCTTC.

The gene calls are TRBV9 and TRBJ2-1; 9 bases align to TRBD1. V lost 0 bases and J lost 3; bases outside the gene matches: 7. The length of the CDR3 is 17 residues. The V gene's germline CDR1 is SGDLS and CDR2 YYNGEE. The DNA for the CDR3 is TGTGCCAGCAGCGTAGCAGTAACAGGGGGCCTCTACAATGAGCAGTTCTTC. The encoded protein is CASSVAVTGGLYNEQFF. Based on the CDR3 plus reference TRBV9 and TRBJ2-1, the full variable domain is DSGVTQTPKHLITATGQRVTLRCSPRSGDLSVYWYQQSLDQGLQFLIQYYNGEERAKGNILERFSAQQFPDLHSELNLSSLELGDSALYFCASSVAVTGGLYNEQFFGPGTRLTVL.

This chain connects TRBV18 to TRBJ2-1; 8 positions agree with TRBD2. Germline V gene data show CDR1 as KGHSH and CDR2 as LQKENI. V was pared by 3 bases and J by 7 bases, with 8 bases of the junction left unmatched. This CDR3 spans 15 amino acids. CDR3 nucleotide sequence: TGTGCCAGCTCACCGGAGGGACTAGGGACGAATGAGCAGTTCTTC. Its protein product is CASSPEGLGTNEQFF.

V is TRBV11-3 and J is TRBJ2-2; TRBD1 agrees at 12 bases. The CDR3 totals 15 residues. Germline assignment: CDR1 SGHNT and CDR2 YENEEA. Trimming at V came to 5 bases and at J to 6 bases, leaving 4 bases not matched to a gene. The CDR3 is CASSPRDRGPGELFF. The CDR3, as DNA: TGTGCCAGCAGCCCCCGGGACAGGGGGCCCGGGGAGCTGTTTTTT. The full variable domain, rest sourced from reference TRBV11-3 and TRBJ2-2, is EAGVVQSPRYKIIEKKQPVAFWCNPISGHNTLYWYLQNLGQGPELLIRYENEEAVDDSQLPKDRFSAERLKGVDSTLKIQPAELGDSAVYLCASSPRDRGPGELFFGEGSRLTVL.

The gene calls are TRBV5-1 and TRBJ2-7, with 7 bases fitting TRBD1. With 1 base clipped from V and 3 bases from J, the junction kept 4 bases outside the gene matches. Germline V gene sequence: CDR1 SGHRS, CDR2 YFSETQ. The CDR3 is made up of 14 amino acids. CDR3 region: CASSLTGEGYEQYF. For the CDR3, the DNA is TGCGCCAGCAGCTTGACAGGGGAAGGCTACGAGCAGTACTTC.

The CDR3 nucleotides are TGTGCCAGCTCTCCCCGGATGGCGGGGGAAGAGACCCAGTACTTC. This encodes CASSPRMAGEETQYF. The chain has TRBV18 and TRBJ2-5, with 7 positions matching TRBD2. There are 15 residues in the CDR3. The V segment lost 6 bases and the J segment 3 bases; nucleotides outside the gene matches: 10. CDR1 is KGHSH and CDR2 is LQKENI in the germline V gene.

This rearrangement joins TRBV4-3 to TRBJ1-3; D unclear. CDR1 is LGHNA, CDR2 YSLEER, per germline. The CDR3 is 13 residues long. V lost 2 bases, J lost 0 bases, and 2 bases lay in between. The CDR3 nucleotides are TGCGCCAGCAGCCAACGCTCTGGAAACACCATATATTTT. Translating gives CASSQRSGNTIYF.

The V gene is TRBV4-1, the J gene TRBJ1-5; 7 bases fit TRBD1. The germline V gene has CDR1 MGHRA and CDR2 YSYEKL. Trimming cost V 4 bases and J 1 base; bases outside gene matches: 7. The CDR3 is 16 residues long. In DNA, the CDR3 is TGCGCCAGCAGCCTAGGGACAGATAGCAGCAATCAGCCCCAGCATTTT. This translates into CASSLGTDSSNQPQHF.

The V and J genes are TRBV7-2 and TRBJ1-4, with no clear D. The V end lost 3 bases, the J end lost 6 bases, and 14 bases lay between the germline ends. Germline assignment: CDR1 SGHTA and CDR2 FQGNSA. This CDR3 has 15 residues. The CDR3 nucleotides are TGTGCCAGCAGCTTCTCCGTAGGGAGGGATGAAAAACTGTTTTTT. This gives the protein CASSFSVGRDEKLFF.

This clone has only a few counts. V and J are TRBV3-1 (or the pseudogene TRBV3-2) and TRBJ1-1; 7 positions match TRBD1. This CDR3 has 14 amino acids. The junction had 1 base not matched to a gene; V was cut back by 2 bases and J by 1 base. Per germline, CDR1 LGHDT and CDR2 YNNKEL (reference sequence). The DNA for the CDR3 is TGTGCCAGCAGCCAAAGGGACAGGAACACTGAAGCTTTCTTT. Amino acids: CASSQRDRNTEAFF.

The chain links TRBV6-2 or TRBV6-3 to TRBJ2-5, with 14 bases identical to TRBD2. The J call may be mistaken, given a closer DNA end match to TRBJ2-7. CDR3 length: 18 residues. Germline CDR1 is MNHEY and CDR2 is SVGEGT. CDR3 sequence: CASSYSGLAGGCTYEQYF. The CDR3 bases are TGTGCCAGCAGTTACTCAGGACTAGCGGGGGGCTGTACCTACGAGCAGTACTTC.

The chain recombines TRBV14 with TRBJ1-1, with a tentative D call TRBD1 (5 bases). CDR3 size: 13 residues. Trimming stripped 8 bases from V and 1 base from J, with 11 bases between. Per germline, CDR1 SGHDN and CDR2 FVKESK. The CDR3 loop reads CASRQFRNTEAFF. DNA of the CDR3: TGTGCCAGCCGACAGTTCCGGAACACTGAAGCTTTCTTT.

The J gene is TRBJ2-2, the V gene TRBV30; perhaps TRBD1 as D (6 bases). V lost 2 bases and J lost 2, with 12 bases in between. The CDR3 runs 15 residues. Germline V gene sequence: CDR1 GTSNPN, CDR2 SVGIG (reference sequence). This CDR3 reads CAWSKLGANTGELFF. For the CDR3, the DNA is TGTGCCTGGAGTAAGCTGGGGGCTAACACCGGGGAGCTGTTTTTT.